This T cell receptor (beta chain) was retrieved from a study of T cell repertoires in cytomegalovirus infection. The overall study: The authors relied on CMV epitopes, both recently identified HLA-C-restricted and well-studied HLA-B-restricted. It was the public TCR beta signatures that indicated both CMV infection and matching HLA type. Study-wide findings and caveats: Cumulative public TCR beta family frequency identified CMV carriers with the relevant HLA. CMV-specific HLA-C-restricted TCR beta clonotypes dominated the ex vivo response.

This clonotype occurred many times. The target antigen is unknown. Germline V gene sequence: CDR1 DFQATT, CDR2 SNEGSKA (reference sequence). The junction had 34 bases not matched to a gene; V was cut back by 8 bases and J by 11 bases. The CDR3 is 19 residues long. TCRdb reanalysed the reads using MiXCR and keeps one entry per CDR3 protein. The top ten hold 59% of the sample, which has tens of thousands of distinct CDR3 sequences, 25% to 30% seen once. The sequence derives from a human donor in good health (CMV status not recorded). Some clones in this sample may be carry-over from other donors' samples. This chain links TRBV20-1 with TRBJ1-2; 8 bases match TRBD1. The sequenced sample was CD8+ T cells from cultured PBMCs, obtained from culture after CMV antigen stimulation. CDR3 loop: CSTFNRDRTPSLNLGRYTF. The CDR3 DNA reads as TGCAGTACATTTAACCGGGACAGGACTCCTTCCCTAAACCTAGGACGGTACACCTTC.